Following are 30 T cell receptor beta chains from one sample sequenced in a study of blood T cell repertoires in COVID-19. The method was immunoSEQ multiplex PCR; TCRdb's version includes in-frame clones alone and lacks a portion of them. Here the sample spans over 250,000 clones, roughly 85% being singletons. Material: peripheral blood. All receptors come from a woman in her 70s with acute or convalescent COVID-19.

This chain uses TRBV5-5 with TRBJ1-1; TRBD1 is a possible D gene (5 bases). CDR3 length: 13 residues. CDR1 is SGHKS and CDR2 is YYEKEE in the germline V gene (reference sequence). The V end was cut by 4 bases, the J end by 11 bases, with 18 bases between. The CDR3 here is CASSDQSGLRAFF. CDR3 DNA sequence: TGTGCCAGCAGCGACCAGTCAGGGTTGAGGGCTTTCTTT.

This clone has just one count. This rearrangement joins TRBV4-1 to TRBJ1-1; D call uncertain. Germline lookup yields CDR1 MGHRA and CDR2 YSYEKL. Trimming cost V 3 bases and J 1 base, with 9 bases left between them. CDR3 size: 14 residues. The DNA for the CDR3 is TGCGCCAGCAGCCAGGAGCTCAGGAACACTGAAGCTTTCTTT. It yields the protein CASSQELRNTEAFF.

The chain employs TRBV9 and TRBJ2-2, with D hard to call. The CDR3 is made up of 15 amino acids. The germline V gene has CDR1 SGDLS and CDR2 YYNGEE. V was trimmed by 0 bases and J by 1 base, leaving 7 bases between them. The DNA of the CDR3 is TGTGCCAGCAGCGTAGCTAGTCGGAACACCGGGGAGCTGTTTTTT. Protein sequence: CASSVASRNTGELFF.

This clone showed up just once. This sample includes further DNA sequences coding for the same CDR3. The CDR3 protein is CASSLQGTEAFF. Written as DNA, the CDR3 is TGTGCCAGCAGCTTGCAGGGAACTGAAGCTTTCTTT. The rearrangement links TRBV5-6 to TRBJ1-1; TRBD1 is a possible D gene (5 bases). Trimming removed 1 base from V and 5 bases from J, with 6 bases in between. This CDR3 is 12 amino acids long. Germline assignment: CDR1 SGHDT and CDR2 YYEEEE.

CDR3 residues: CASSQDRNYGYTF. The CDR3 DNA reads TGTGCCAGCAGCCAAGATCGGAACTATGGCTACACCTTC. The V call is TRBV14, the J call TRBJ1-2; no reliable D call. The CDR3 is 13 amino acids. The ends were cut back, 0 bases at V and 2 bases at J, with 4 bases in the middle. Germline V gene data show CDR1 as SGHDN and CDR2 as FVKESK.

This rearrangement joins TRBV2 to TRBJ2-3, with 11 bases matching TRBD2. V gave up 5 bases and J gave up 3 bases; unmatched junction bases: 4. Germline-derived CDR1 and CDR2 are SNHLY and FYNNEI. The CDR3 is 15 amino acids. The CDR3 reads CASSFLAGGTDTQYF. Written as DNA, the CDR3 is TGTGCCAGCAGTTTCCTAGCGGGGGGTACAGATACGCAGTATTTT.

The table lists this clone with a count of one. The CDR3 sequence: CASSYPGSTDTQYF. CDR3 DNA: TGTGCCAGCAGTTACCCGGGAAGCACAGATACGCAGTATTTT. The chain has TRBV6-6 and TRBJ2-3, with a tentative D call TRBD2 (5 bases). The V gene's germline CDR1 is MNHNY and CDR2 SVGAGI (reference sequence). The CDR3 is 14 amino acids. V was pared by 2 bases and J by 0 bases, with 6 bases between.

This clone turned up a few times. V gene TRBV5-1 combines with J gene TRBJ1-6; D might be TRBD1 (5 bases). Germline V gives CDR1 SGHRS, CDR2 YFSETQ. Trimming left V 0 bases short and J 6 bases short, with 10 bases between. This CDR3 contains 15 residues. The CDR3 spells CASSLGQGSNSPLHF. Written as DNA, the CDR3 is TGCGCCAGCAGCTTGGGGCAGGGAAGTAATTCACCCCTCCACTTT.

The chain recombines TRBV7-2 with TRBJ1-3; D is perhaps TRBD1 (5 bases). Looked up from germline, CDR1 is SGHTA and CDR2 is FQGNSA. CDR3 size: 16 residues. V was pared by 1 base and J by 0 bases, with 10 bases between. The chain's CDR3 is CASSLGQLLSGNTIYF. The CDR3 DNA reads as TGTGCCAGCAGCTTAGGACAGCTCCTCTCTGGAAACACCATATATTTT.

The chain recombines TRBV2 with TRBJ1-1, with 7 bases that match TRBD1. The CDR3 has 14 residues. With 4 bases clipped from V and 3 bases from J, the junction kept 5 bases outside the gene matches. Germline lookup yields CDR1 SNHLY and CDR2 FYNNEI. CDR3 residues: CASSAGTEYTEAFF. The CDR3 region has the DNA TGTGCCAGCAGTGCGGGGACAGAATACACTGAAGCTTTCTTT.

This rearrangement joins TRBV5-5 to TRBJ2-2, with TRBD2 matching 15 bases. V shed 3 bases and J 7 bases; nucleotides not matched to a gene: 10. The germline gives CDR1 SGHKS, CDR2 YYEKEE (reference sequence). The CDR3 totals 18 residues. The CDR3 nucleotides are TGTGCCAGCAGCTCCCACCGGACTAGCGGGGGGGCGGTCGGGGAGCTGTTTTTT. Its protein is CASSSHRTSGGAVGELFF.

The J gene is TRBJ1-2, the V gene TRBV7-8; TRBD1 matches at 10 bases. Germline values: CDR1 SGHVS, CDR2 FQNEAQ. This CDR3 region has 18 residues. The V segment lost 0 bases and the J segment 8 bases; nucleotides outside the gene matches: 15. CDR3 residues: CASSLARLWGQGLSGYTF. The CDR3 DNA reads TGTGCCAGCAGCTTAGCACGCTTGTGGGGACAGGGGCTCTCGGGCTACACCTTC.

This chain connects TRBV7-2 to TRBJ1-2, with D maybe TRBD1 (5 bases). Germline V gene lookup returns CDR1 SGHTA and CDR2 FQGNSA. Deletions cut 4 bases from V and 2 bases from J, with 11 bases between. This CDR3 is 14 amino acids long. CDR3 sequence (DNA): TGTGCCAGCAGCTCCGGACACCGAAACTATGGCTACACCTTC. Residues: CASSSGHRNYGYTF. Filled out from reference TRBV7-2 and TRBJ1-2, the complete variable domain reads GAGVSQSPSNKVTEKGKDVELRCDPISGHTALYWYRQSLGQGLEFLIYFQGNSAPDKSGLPSDRFSAERTGGSVSTLTIQRTQQEDSAVYLCASSSGHRNYGYTFGSGTRLTVV.

This chain joins TRBV2 and TRBJ1-2, with D hard to call. V shed 6 bases and J shed 2 bases, with 7 bases lying between them. The CDR3 contains 12 residues. Germline V gene lookup returns CDR1 SNHLY and CDR2 FYNNEI. The CDR3 DNA reads TGTGCCAGCAGCCGGGTCAACTATGGCTACACCTTC. This translates into CASSRVNYGYTF.

The V and J genes are TRBV6-6 and TRBJ1-1; 10 bases are shared with TRBD1. The CDR3 is 15 amino acids. The V segment lost 8 bases and the J segment 3 bases; nucleotides outside the gene matches: 9. Germline CDR1 MNHNY, CDR2 SVGAGI (reference sequence). The CDR3 sequence is CASSKGGQGYTEAFF. CDR3 nucleotides: TGTGCCAGCTCCAAAGGGGGACAGGGGTACACTGAAGCTTTCTTT.

With regard to this clone: Other nucleotide sequences in the sample specify the same CDR3. This rearrangement joins TRBV5-1 to TRBJ2-5, with 7 positions matching TRBD2. With 0 bases clipped from V and 5 bases from J, the junction kept 4 bases outside the gene matches. The V gene's germline CDR1 is SGHRS and CDR2 YFSETQ. CDR3 length: 14 amino acids. In nucleotides, the CDR3 is TGCGCCAGCAGCTTGGGGACTAGTCGGGAGACCCAGTACTTC. Protein sequence: CASSLGTSRETQYF.

The chain uses TRBV2 and TRBJ2-1; 11 bases are a match to TRBD2. The CDR3 is 15 amino acids. With V trimmed by 6 bases and J by 4 bases, 5 bases remained unmatched. Germline values: CDR1 SNHLY, CDR2 FYNNEI. This CDR3 is CASRNGLAGYNEQFF. DNA of the CDR3: TGTGCCAGCAGAAACGGACTAGCGGGTTACAATGAGCAGTTCTTC.

The chain recombines TRBV12-5 with TRBJ1-5, with TRBD1 matching over 8 bases. CDR1 is LGHNT and CDR2 is FRNRAP in the germline V gene. CDR3 length: 14 residues. Trimming removed 6 bases from V and 5 bases from J; junction bases left unmatched: 6. CDR3 DNA sequence: TGTGCTAGTGGCCTTGGACAGGGTGATCAGCCCCAGCATTTT. This gives the protein CASGLGQGDQPQHF.

This chain uses TRBV27 with TRBJ1-2; 12 nucleotides align to TRBD1. V lost 8 bases, J lost 4 bases, and 11 bases stayed unmatched. Looked up from germline, CDR1 is MNHEY and CDR2 is SMNVEV (reference sequence). CDR3 size: 16 residues. The CDR3 region is CASGDAGTGGGYGYTF. In nucleotides, the CDR3 is TGTGCCAGCGGGGATGCCGGGACAGGGGGCGGCTATGGCTACACCTTC.

The V and J genes are TRBV11-2 and TRBJ2-7; TRBD1 might be the D (5 bases). Germline V gene data show CDR1 as SGHAT and CDR2 as FQNNGV. Trimming stripped 5 bases from V and 4 bases from J, with 12 bases between. This CDR3 region has 13 residues. CDR3: CASSRQLYYEQYF. CDR3 coding DNA: TGTGCCAGCAGCCGACAGCTGTATTACGAGCAGTACTTC.

The chain employs TRBV7-9 and TRBJ2-3; D might be TRBD2 (5 bases). The CDR3 consists of 16 residues. V dropped 5 bases and J dropped 0 bases, with 15 bases sitting between them. Germline loops: CDR1 SEHNR, CDR2 FQNEAQ (reference sequence). CDR3 bases: TGTGCCAGCAGCCTCAGAGGGTCGCCTAGCACAGATACGCAGTATTTT. This gives the protein CASSLRGSPSTDTQYF.

CDR3 amino acids: CASRKGQLPSTDTQYF. The CDR3 coding sequence is TGTGCCAGCAGAAAGGGACAGCTACCTAGCACAGATACGCAGTATTTT. This chain connects TRBV6-6 to TRBJ2-3, with TRBD1 matching over 7 bases. This CDR3 contains 16 residues. The V segment lost 6 bases and the J segment 0 bases; nucleotides outside the gene matches: 9. Germline CDR1 and CDR2: MNHNY and SVGAGI (reference sequence).

This sequence joins TRBV12-3 or TRBV12-4 and TRBJ1-1, with TRBD1 identical over 10 bases. The CDR3 length is 13 residues. J lost 4 bases, V lost 7 bases, and 3 bases had no gene match. The CDR3 spells CASTGQGLTEAFF. The CDR3 DNA reads as TGTGCCAGCACGGGACAGGGGCTCACTGAAGCTTTCTTT.

V usage is TRBV6-6 and J usage is TRBJ2-1; TRBD2 matches at 13 bases. CDR1 and CDR2 from the germline V gene are MNHNY and SVGAGI (reference sequence). The CDR3 sequence is 16 residues long. V shed 5 bases, J shed 6 bases, and the junction held 7 bases outside the gene matches. The CDR3 sequence is CASSQFRLAGGNEQFF. CDR3 bases: TGTGCCAGCAGTCAATTTAGACTAGCGGGGGGCAATGAGCAGTTCTTC.

This clone was detected only a few times. The chain links TRBV6-2 or TRBV6-3 to TRBJ1-5, with 9 bases identical to TRBD1. J gave up 9 bases and V 5 bases, and 5 bases lay outside the gene matches. This CDR3 is built from 13 residues. Looked up from germline, CDR1 is MNHEY and CDR2 is SVGEGT. As DNA, the CDR3 is TGTGCCAGCAGTGCCGGGACAGGGCGGCCCCAGCATTTT. This sequence encodes CASSAGTGRPQHF.

The J gene is TRBJ1-1, the V gene TRBV5-6; D remains ambiguous. The CDR3 contains 15 residues. The ends were cut back, 6 bases at V and 3 bases at J, with 18 bases in the middle. Germline CDR1 and CDR2: SGHDT and YYEEEE. The CDR3: CASTPTRFSDTEAFF. CDR3 in DNA: TGTGCCAGCACCCCCACACGCTTTTCCGACACTGAAGCTTTCTTT.

This clone was seen only once. V and J are TRBV19 and TRBJ2-1; tentatively, D is TRBD2 (7 bases). The CDR3 runs 15 residues. CDR1 is LNHDA and CDR2 is SQIVND in the germline V gene (reference sequence). Trimming removed 6 bases from V and 4 bases from J, with 16 bases in between. CDR3 loop: CASRSSGGPYNEQFF. DNA for the CDR3: TGTGCCAGTAGATCCTCCGGGGGGCCATACAATGAGCAGTTCTTC.

The V and J genes are TRBV4-1 and TRBJ2-1; 10 bases map to TRBD1. The CDR3 length is 15 residues. Unmatched junction bases numbered 4, after V lost 4 bases and J lost 4 bases. The V gene's germline CDR1 is MGHRA and CDR2 YSYEKL. The CDR3 loop reads CASSRGTGEYNEQFF. For the CDR3, the DNA is TGCGCCAGCAGCCGCGGGACAGGGGAGTACAATGAGCAGTTCTTC.

This clone was picked up one time. The chain combines TRBV21-1 with TRBJ2-3; the table's D call, TRBD1, was not checked against the DNA. TRBV21-1 counts as a pseudogene. This CDR3 is 20 amino acids long. CDR3 residues: CASRRIRAKLRDRGGDTQYF. DNA for the CDR3: TGTGCCAGCCGGCGGATCCGTGCAAAACTCCGGGACAGGGGAGGTGATACGCAGTATTTT.

V and J are TRBV30 and TRBJ1-1; 10 bases are a match to TRBD1. The germline V gene has CDR1 GTSNPN and CDR2 SVGIG (reference sequence). The CDR3 runs to 13 residues. Trimming at V came to 2 bases and at J to 4 bases, leaving 1 base not matched to a gene. The CDR3 loop reads CAWSWDRGTEAFF. The CDR3 bases are TGTGCCTGGAGTTGGGACAGGGGCACTGAAGCTTTCTTT. Variable domain in full (rest from reference TRBV30 and TRBJ1-1): SQTIHQWPATLVQPVGSPLSLECTVEGTSNPNLYWYRQAAGRGLQLLFYSVGIGQISSEVPQNLSASRPQDRQFILSSKKLLLSDSGFYLCAWSWDRGTEAFFGQGTRLTVV.